The 31 T cell receptor beta chains given below trace back to one sample, sequenced in a study of regulatory T cells in long-lasting Graves disease. Time point here: persistent/refractory GD, antithyroid drugs over 5 years with positive TRAb. The TCR library was prepared using RNA isolated from PBMCs. Sequencing libraries for TCR beta were prepared with iRepertoire HTBI primers and Arm-PCR of CDR3 regions. TCRdb itself ran the multiplex PCR reads through MiXCR, one entry per CDR3 protein. The table shows a few hundred thousand distinct CDR3 sequences, with over 20% occurring only once. Material: peripheral blood mononuclear cells (PBMCs), obtained when the disease was refractory, from a patient treated with antithyroid drugs. All receptors derive from a female donor with Graves disease.

Only a few counts were recorded for this clonotype. The rearrangement uses TRBV2 and TRBJ2-1, with D perhaps TRBD1 or TRBD2 (5 bases each). CDR1 is SNHLY and CDR2 is FYNNEI in the germline V gene. The CDR3 extends over 14 amino acids. The germline V and J ends were trimmed by 6 bases and 8 bases, with 17 bases remaining between them. Here the CDR3 reads CASRPRRQGDEQFF. The DNA of the CDR3 is TGTGCCAGCAGGCCCCGGCGGCAGGGAGATGAGCAGTTCTTC. The full variable domain, completed using reference TRBV2 and TRBJ2-1, is EPEVTQTPSHQVTQMGQEVILRCVPISNHLYFYWYRQILGQKVEFLVSFYNNEISEKSEIFDDQFSVERPDGSNFTLKIRSTKLEDSAMYFCASRPRRQGDEQFFGPGTRLTVL.

The table lists this clonotype with a few counts. V gene TRBV7-6 combines with J gene TRBJ2-6, with D possibly TRBD1 on 6 matching bases. Germline V CDR1 and CDR2: SGHVS, FNYEAQ. This CDR3 has 20 residues. Trimming took off 1 base at V and 0 bases at J, with 19 bases between the two ends. CDR3 nucleotides: TGTGCCAGCAGCTTAGGGGCAGGGGTGGTTTCGCCCTCTGGGGCCAACGTCCTGACTTTC. Its protein product is CASSLGAGVVSPSGANVLTF.

The sample holds many counts of this clonotype. The chain joins TRBV2 to TRBJ2-5; TRBD2 agrees at 7 bases. Germline values: CDR1 SNHLY, CDR2 FYNNEI. The CDR3 has 15 amino acids. V was clipped by 4 bases and J by 5 bases; unmatched bases: 10. The chain's CDR3 is CASSVGGLPRETQYF. Here the CDR3 DNA reads TGTGCCAGCAGTGTCGGGGGACTACCCCGGGAGACCCAGTACTTC.

The genes are TRBV20-1 and TRBJ2-7; a possible D gene is TRBD2 (5 bases). There are 15 residues in the CDR3. Germline CDR1 and CDR2: DFQATT and SNEGSKA (reference sequence). Trimming left V 2 bases short and J 1 base short, with 15 bases between. Written as DNA, the CDR3 is TGCAGTGCTAGAACCGCGCGCAGGACTTCCTACGAGCAGTACTTC. Protein sequence: CSARTARRTSYEQYF.

This chain's CDR3 is CASSFIPSGASYNEQFF. DNA of the CDR3: TGTGCCAGCAGTTTCATCCCTAGCGGAGCATCCTACAATGAGCAGTTCTTC. The J gene is TRBJ2-1, the V gene TRBV2; 7 bases are shared with TRBD2. The V segment lost 5 bases and the J segment 1 base; nucleotides outside the gene matches: 11. Per the germline V gene, CDR1 is SNHLY and CDR2 is FYNNEI. This CDR3 contains 17 residues.

This clonotype was counted many times. This chain connects TRBV11-2 to TRBJ2-5; TRBD2 matches at 7 bases. The CDR3 runs 14 residues. V shed 3 bases and J 6 bases; nucleotides not matched to a gene: 7. From germline, CDR1 is SGHAT and CDR2 FQNNGV. The chain's CDR3 is CASSLSGGRQTQYF. Written as DNA, the CDR3 is TGTGCCAGCAGCTTGTCGGGGGGAAGGCAGACCCAGTACTTC.

This clonotype was seen ten or more times. The chain has TRBV28 and TRBJ2-7, with D maybe TRBD2 (6 bases). Deletions cut 2 bases from V and 7 bases from J, with 18 bases between. The germline V gene encodes CDR1 MDHEN and CDR2 SYDVKM. This CDR3 region has 15 residues. CDR3 nucleotide sequence: TGTGCCAGCAGTTTAACTGCGGGACCGACAATGGAGCAGTACTTC. Translating it yields CASSLTAGPTMEQYF.

This chain joins TRBV20-1 and TRBJ1-5; D may be TRBD1 (5 bases). This CDR3 is 14 amino acids long. Germline V gene data show CDR1 as DFQATT and CDR2 as SNEGSKA (reference sequence). Trimming took off 2 bases at V and 1 base at J, with 9 bases between the two ends. The CDR3 bases are TGCAGTGCTAGATCGACAGTAAGCAATCAGCCCCAGCATTTT. Protein product: CSARSTVSNQPQHF.

The gene calls are TRBV4-2 and TRBJ1-1; D unclear. Germline values: CDR1 LGHNA, CDR2 YNFKEQ. This CDR3 is 16 amino acids long. Trimming shortened V by 0 bases and J by 2 bases, and 13 bases separated the two germline ends. CDR3 sequence: CASSQEASVGNTEAFF. CDR3 coding DNA: TGTGCCAGCAGCCAAGAGGCGTCGGTGGGCAACACTGAAGCTTTCTTT.

The chain links TRBV20-1 to TRBJ2-1; 9 bases agree with TRBD2. Germline CDR1 DFQATT, CDR2 SNEGSKA (reference sequence). Trimming took 3 bases from V and 7 from J; bases not matched to a gene: 7. This CDR3 contains 14 residues. This chain's CDR3 is CSASKASGTNEQFF. CDR3 in DNA: TGCAGTGCTAGTAAGGCTAGCGGGACTAATGAGCAGTTCTTC.

This clonotype was seen at least ten times. The chain is built from TRBV2 and TRBJ2-7; D possibly corresponds to TRBD1 (6 bases). The V gene lost 6 bases and the J gene lost 6 bases, with 18 bases spanning the gap. Germline V gene sequence: CDR1 SNHLY, CDR2 FYNNEI. The CDR3 covers 14 residues. The CDR3 region has the DNA TGTGCCAGCAGAGGCGACAGGAGCGAATCCGAGCAGTACTTC. Translated: CASRGDRSESEQYF.

Points on this clonotype: The germline gene is not matched at one end of the junction; a read error may be the cause. The rearrangement joins TRBV30 to TRBJ1-1; D is uncertain. Per germline, CDR1 GTSNPN and CDR2 SVGIG (reference sequence). The CDR3 runs 9 residues. CDR3 amino acids: CVWSPEAFF. CDR3 nucleotides: TGTGTCTGGAGTCCTGAAGCTTTCTTT. Based on the CDR3 plus reference TRBV30 and TRBJ1-1, the full variable domain is SQTIHQWPATLVQPVGSPLSLECTVEGTSNPNLYWYRQAAGRGLQLLFYSVGIGQISSEVPQNLSASRPQDRQFILSSKKLLLSDSGFYLCVWSPEAFFGQGTRLTVV.

A few counts support this clonotype. This rearrangement joins TRBV7-2 to TRBJ2-7; possibly TRBD1 or TRBD2 for D (5 bases each). CDR3 size: 14 residues. V lost 6 bases, J lost 2 bases, and 14 bases lay in between. Germline CDR1 SGHTA, CDR2 FQGNSA. The CDR3 reads CASSGGRRAYEQYF. CDR3 coding DNA: TGTGCCAGCAGTGGGGGTCGGAGAGCCTACGAGCAGTACTTC.

The V and J genes are TRBV2 and TRBJ2-1; no reliable D call. The CDR3 is made up of 18 amino acids. Germline V gene lookup returns CDR1 SNHLY and CDR2 FYNNEI. V was pared by 3 bases and J by 1 base, with 19 bases between. This chain's CDR3 is CASSEVGSPSTSYNEQFF. The CDR3 nucleotides are TGTGCCAGCAGTGAGGTGGGCTCCCCGAGTACTTCCTACAATGAGCAGTTCTTC.

This clonotype was detected ten times or more. The rearrangement joins TRBV27 to TRBJ2-2; no clear D. The CDR3 consists of 13 residues. V was trimmed by 0 bases and J by 4 bases, leaving 3 bases between them. Germline lookup yields CDR1 MNHEY and CDR2 SMNVEV (reference sequence). The CDR3: CASSLSATGELFF. CDR3 nucleotides: TGTGCCAGCAGTTTATCGGCCACCGGGGAGCTGTTTTTT.

This clonotype was observed many times. The V gene is TRBV10-2, the J gene TRBJ2-7, with 8 bases identical to TRBD1. Germline lookup yields CDR1 WSHSY and CDR2 SAAADI. The CDR3 consists of 15 residues. After removal of 0 bases from V and 5 bases from J, the junction contained 6 bases not matched to a gene. DNA of the CDR3: TGCGCCAGCAGTGAGTCTCCGGACAGGGTACACGAGCAGTACTTC. Translation gives CASSESPDRVHEQYF.

This clonotype was counted at least ten times. This chain links TRBV28 with TRBJ2-7; 7 bases agree with TRBD2. Germline CDR1 MDHEN, CDR2 SYDVKM. This CDR3 contains 13 residues. Written as DNA, the CDR3 is TGTCGCCCCCCGGGAGGCAGCTCCTACGAGCAGTACTTC. Encoded protein: CRPPGGSSYEQYF.

This clonotype was found many times. In DNA form, the CDR3 reads TGTGCCAGCAGTTACACTCGGACAGGGCGGAACTACGAGCAGTACTTC. Translating it yields CASSYTRTGRNYEQYF. The chain carries TRBV6-5 and TRBJ2-7; TRBD1 matches at 8 bases. Germline CDR1 reads MNHEY; CDR2 reads SVGAGI. The CDR3 is 16 amino acids. V gave up 2 bases and J gave up 3 bases; unmatched junction bases: 9.

There are many counts of this clonotype. The chain employs TRBV10-3 and TRBJ1-2; unclear D gene. Germline lookup yields CDR1 ENHRY and CDR2 SYGVKD. Trimming took 0 bases from V and 8 from J, leaving 7 bases between them. This CDR3 is built from 12 residues. CDR3 residues: CAISESPAGYTF. The CDR3 nucleotides read TGTGCCATCAGTGAGTCACCGGCGGGCTACACCTTC.

This clonotype has at least ten counts. The chain's CDR3 is CAVNGYTF. The CDR3, as DNA: TGTGCCGTAAATGGCTACACCTTC. This chain joins TRBV30 and TRBJ1-2; D uncertain. This CDR3 is 8 amino acids long. CDR1 and CDR2 (germline): GTSNPN, SVGIG (reference sequence). Trimming took 8 bases from V and 6 from J, leaving 4 bases between them. Using reference TRBV30 and TRBJ1-2 for the parts outside the CDR3, the full variable domain is SQTIHQWPATLVQPVGSPLSLECTVEGTSNPNLYWYRQAAGRGLQLLFYSVGIGQISSEVPQNLSASRPQDRQFILSSKKLLLSDSGFYLCAVNGYTFGSGTRLTVV.

This clonotype was recorded at least ten times. The gene calls are TRBV6-1 and TRBJ1-1, with unresolved D. Per the germline V gene, CDR1 is MNHNS and CDR2 is SASEGT. V gave up 1 base and J gave up 0 bases, with 9 bases separating them. The CDR3 loop spans 15 amino acids. The CDR3 DNA reads as TGTGCCAGCAGTGAAGGAAGGGCCCTGAACACTGAAGCTTTCTTT. Its protein product is CASSEGRALNTEAFF.

This clonotype has a count of ten or more. V gene TRBV20-1 combines with J gene TRBJ1-2, with D hard to call. The germline V gene has CDR1 DFQATT and CDR2 SNEGSKA (reference sequence). Between the trimmed V and J ends, which lost 1 base and 3 bases, there was a span of 12 bases. CDR3 length: 14 residues. Here the CDR3 DNA reads TGCAGTGCTAGAGTTGGAGGGCAGGACTATGGCTACACCTTC. The encoded protein is CSARVGGQDYGYTF.

V gene TRBV5-5 combines with J gene TRBJ2-5; 11 bases match TRBD2. The junction had 15 bases not matched to a gene; V was cut back by 0 bases and J by 11 bases. From germline, CDR1 is SGHKS and CDR2 YYEKEE (reference sequence). The CDR3 sequence is 17 residues long. The CDR3 protein is CASSLVLAGGPSNEQYF. Written as DNA, the CDR3 is TGTGCCAGCAGCTTGGTGTTAGCGGGAGGGCCTAGTAATGAGCAGTACTTC.

This rearrangement joins TRBV20-1 to TRBJ2-7, with TRBD2 matching over 11 bases. This CDR3 region has 14 residues. Germline trimming cut 5 bases from V and 3 bases from J; bases unmatched to any gene: 6. Germline V CDR1 and CDR2: DFQATT, SNEGSKA (reference sequence). The CDR3 DNA reads as TGCAGTGCTGGAGCAACTAGCGGGAGCTACGAGCAGTACTTC. It is translated as CSAGATSGSYEQYF.

This clonotype has ten or more counts. The chain joins TRBV2 to TRBJ1-2; tentative D call: TRBD1 (5 bases). This CDR3 is built from 10 residues. V gave up 6 bases and J gave up 10 bases, with 9 bases separating them. Germline-derived CDR1 and CDR2 are SNHLY and FYNNEI. The CDR3 DNA reads as TGTGCCAGCAGAACGGGGGACTACACCTTC. It encodes CASRTGDYTF.

The chain uses TRBV20-1 and TRBJ1-2; D not certain. The CDR3 runs 13 residues. Trimming took off 3 bases at V and 1 base at J, with 9 bases between the two ends. Germline assignment: CDR1 DFQATT and CDR2 SNEGSKA (reference sequence). CDR3 sequence (DNA): TGCAGTGCTAGTTCCGGTCTTAACTATGGCTACACCTTC. It encodes CSASSGLNYGYTF.

This clonotype was seen at least ten times. V gene TRBV6-4 combines with J gene TRBJ1-4, with D perhaps TRBD1 (5 bases). Trimming removed 7 bases at V and 4 bases at J, with 16 bases between. Germline CDR1 MRHNA, CDR2 SNTAGT. CDR3 length equals 15 residues. CDR3 DNA sequence: TGTGCCAGCACCCTGGGGTGGGGCTATAATGAAAAACTGTTTTTT. Amino acid sequence: CASTLGWGYNEKLFF.

This clonotype has a count of ten or more. The V and J genes are TRBV12-5 and TRBJ1-2, with TRBD1 identical over 11 bases. The V gene end was trimmed by 5 bases and the J gene end by 7 bases; junction bases not matched to a gene: 9. CDR1 is LGHNT and CDR2 is FRNRAP in the germline V gene. CDR3 size: 15 residues. Here the CDR3 reads CASGPPGQGARGYTF. CDR3 in DNA: TGTGCTAGTGGTCCCCCAGGACAGGGGGCTCGTGGCTACACCTTC.

Worth noting for this clonotype: Possible read error: a much larger clone is one base away. The V call is TRBV25-1, the J call TRBJ1-2; D uncertain. Trimming pared 0 bases from V and 5 bases from J, leaving 10 bases between. The CDR3 is made up of 14 amino acids. Germline loops: CDR1 MGHDK, CDR2 SYGVNS. DNA of the CDR3: TGTGCCAGCAGTGAATATGGAGAGACTTATGGCTACACCTTC. Translation: CASSEYGETYGYTF.

V is TRBV10-3 and J is TRBJ2-1; 9 bases are a match to TRBD2. The CDR3 has 12 residues. V was clipped by 4 bases and J by 10 bases; unmatched bases: 2. Germline values: CDR1 ENHRY, CDR2 SYGVKD. The CDR3 region is CAISAGLAEQFF. The CDR3 DNA sequence: TGTGCCATCAGTGCCGGACTAGCGGAGCAGTTCTTC.

This clonotype was picked up many times. The chain joins TRBV29-1 to TRBJ1-1; D gene ambiguous. Trimming pared 6 bases from V and 1 base from J, leaving 6 bases between. Germline loops: CDR1 SQVTM, CDR2 ANQGSEA. CDR3 length: 11 residues. The CDR3 nucleotides are TGCAGCGTCCCCACGAACACTGAAGCTTTCTTT. This translates into CSVPTNTEAFF.